This T cell receptor beta chain was sequenced in a study of blood T cells in healthy people across ages. Findings and limits, study-wide: Estimates of diversity drawn from one million T cells were considered underestimates.

With respect to this clonotype: As yet, its antigen is unknown.

Germline CDR1 is LGHDT and CDR2 is YNNKEL (reference sequence). The CDR3 is 12 amino acids. The V gene lost 3 bases and the J gene lost 4 bases, with 7 bases spanning the gap. The donors, all healthy, were Caucasians living in Russia, aged about 6 to 90. Total RNA, at least 5 micrograms per sample, was extracted from PBMCs. With a J-beta primer mix and a sample-barcoded 5' primer, a second PCR ran about 7 to 12 cycles. Each cDNA molecule received a tag from a template-switch adaptor that had 12 random nucleotides. Via MiXCR, TCRdb re-called the 5' RACE reads, giving one row per CDR3 protein. Of more than 1,400,000 distinct CDR3 sequences detected, around 42% appear once; the ten largest clones hold 7% to 9.5%.

Sequencing was done on a sample of blood. The sequence came from a woman aged 18-35 years in good health. The chain is built from TRBV3-1 and TRBJ2-7; no definite D call. This CDR3 is CASSHRIYEQYF. CDR3 coding DNA: TGTGCCAGCAGCCACCGAATTTACGAGCAGTACTTC.